These 24 T cell receptor beta chains share one sample of origin, sequenced in a study of shared clonotypes between healthy human individuals. CD8 cells classed as naive were CD45RO-negative and positively selected for CCR7, excluding terminally differentiated effector memory CD45RA+ cells. Repertoires were generated with immunoSEQ multiplex PCR, while TCRdb's copy carries only in-frame clones and drops some. The sample has around 560,000 clones, 85% to 95% seen once; the top ten hold approximately 0.12%. The sequenced sample consisted of naive CD8+ T cells sorted from blood. Receptors were obtained from a woman in her 30s in good health.

This clone was seen once. The chain links TRBV28 to TRBJ2-2; D is unclear. The CDR3 totals 14 residues. V lost 4 bases to trimming and J lost 1 base, with 7 bases between them. CDR1 MDHEN and CDR2 SYDVKM come from the germline V gene. The CDR3 DNA sequence: TGTGCCAGCAGTTCCCCAGGGAACACCGGGGAGCTGTTTTTT. Its translation: CASSSPGNTGELFF.

J is TRBJ1-2 and V is TRBV2; the D is unclear. The CDR3 covers 13 residues. The germline CDR1 and CDR2 sequences are SNHLY and FYNNEI. The germline V and J ends were trimmed by 4 bases and 3 bases, with 9 bases remaining between them. The CDR3 nucleotides read TGTGCCAGCAGTGGTGCTGGGCACTATGGCTACACCTTC. This gives the protein CASSGAGHYGYTF.

The chain employs TRBV4-1 and TRBJ2-5, with D possibly matching TRBD2 (5 bases). In germline, CDR1 is MGHRA, CDR2 YSYEKL. V was pared by 5 bases and J by 4 bases, with 14 bases between. CDR3 size: 14 residues. The CDR3 bases are TGCGCCAGCAGCGCAGAAGGGAGAGGAGAGACCCAGTACTTC. This codes for CASSAEGRGETQYF.

In DNA, the CDR3 is TGTGCCATCAGTGCCCCTGGCCTGGCGGGAGGGCTGGAGACCCAGTACTTC. Translating it yields CAISAPGLAGGLETQYF. This chain links TRBV10-3 with TRBJ2-5, with 9 bases identical to TRBD2. Germline lookup yields CDR1 ENHRY and CDR2 SYGVKD. V shed 4 bases and J 5 bases; nucleotides not matched to a gene: 14. CDR3 length: 17 amino acids.

This sequence joins TRBV28 and TRBJ1-2; 7 bases agree with TRBD1. V lost 5 bases and J lost 4; bases outside the gene matches: 4. Germline V gene data show CDR1 as MDHEN and CDR2 as SYDVKM. There are 13 residues in the CDR3. This CDR3 is CASSPQGTYGYTF. In DNA form, the CDR3 reads TGTGCCAGCAGTCCACAGGGGACCTATGGCTACACCTTC.

Concerning this clone itself: An end of the junction does not agree with germline; a read error may underlie this. This chain uses TRBV6-1 with TRBJ2-7; 7 bases map to TRBD1. Germline CDR1 and CDR2: MNHNS and SASEGT. The CDR3 loop spans 16 amino acids. The CDR3 DNA sequence: TGTGCCAGCAGTGAACGAAGGGGGCCATCCTCCGACGAGCAGTACTTC. Amino acids: CASSERRGPSSDEQYF.

V and J are TRBV5-1 and TRBJ2-2; D might be TRBD2 (6 bases). V gave up 0 bases and J gave up 1 base, with 10 bases separating them. Per the germline V gene, CDR1 is SGHRS and CDR2 is YFSETQ. This CDR3 is built from 16 residues. CDR3 sequence: CASSLVGSGNTGELFF. In nucleotides, the CDR3 is TGCGCCAGCAGCTTGGTCGGTAGCGGGAACACCGGGGAGCTGTTTTTT.

The gene calls are TRBV9 and TRBJ2-2, with a tentative D call TRBD1 (6 bases). The CDR3 extends over 15 amino acids. Germline V gene data show CDR1 as SGDLS and CDR2 as YYNGEE. The germline V and J ends were trimmed by 3 bases and 0 bases, with 9 bases remaining between them. The DNA of the CDR3 is TGTGCCAGCAGCGAAGACAGGCCGAACACCGGGGAGCTGTTTTTT. It codes for CASSEDRPNTGELFF.

The gene calls are TRBV7-8 and TRBJ2-5; 9 bases match TRBD1. Germline loops: CDR1 SGHVS, CDR2 FQNEAQ. V shed 1 base and J 1 base; nucleotides not matched to a gene: 10. This CDR3 is 18 amino acids long. The CDR3 loop reads CASSLGWTGAAPQETQYF. CDR3 coding DNA: TGTGCCAGCAGCTTAGGGTGGACAGGGGCCGCACCCCAAGAGACCCAGTACTTC. Full variable domain (rest looked up from reference TRBV7-8 and TRBJ2-5): GAGVSQSPRYKVAKRGQDVALRCDPISGHVSLFWYQQALGQGPEFLTYFQNEAQLDKSGLPSDRFFAERPEGSVSTLKIQRTQQEDSAVYLCASSLGWTGAAPQETQYFGPGTRLLVL.

The CDR3 protein is CASSGGTSSTDTQYF. In DNA form, the CDR3 reads TGTGCCAGCAGTGGGGGGACTAGCAGCACAGATACGCAGTATTTT. V gene TRBV27 combines with J gene TRBJ2-3; the match to TRBD2 covers 9 bases. V was pared by 5 bases and J by 0 bases, with 3 bases of the junction left unmatched. Germline V lookup: CDR1 MNHEY, CDR2 SMNVEV (reference sequence). The CDR3 has 15 residues.

The V call is TRBV5-4, the J call TRBJ2-1; tentatively, D is TRBD1 or TRBD2 (5 bases each). Trimming removed 1 base at V and 0 bases at J, with 8 bases between. The CDR3 sequence is 15 residues long. Germline lookup yields CDR1 SGHNT and CDR2 YYREEE (reference sequence). CDR3 nucleotides: TGTGCCAGCAGCTTGCAAGGGACCTCCTACAATGAGCAGTTCTTC. This translates into CASSLQGTSYNEQFF.

The chain carries TRBV28 and TRBJ1-2; 7 nucleotides line up with TRBD1. J gave up 6 bases and V 6 bases, and 13 bases lay outside the gene matches. From germline, CDR1 is MDHEN and CDR2 SYDVKM. The CDR3 length is 15 residues. CDR3 in DNA: TGTGCCAGCAGCAGTGACAGGGCCTGGCGAAATGGCTACACCTTC. Its translation is CASSSDRAWRNGYTF.

The gene calls are TRBV28 and TRBJ1-3; D call uncertain. This CDR3 region has 16 residues. From germline, CDR1 is MDHEN and CDR2 SYDVKM. The ends were cut back, 7 bases at V and 4 bases at J, with 20 bases in the middle. As DNA, the CDR3 is TGTGCCAGCAAGTTCGCAGAGGCGGGCAGAGGAAACACCATATATTTT. Translated, it gives CASKFAEAGRGNTIYF.

The genes are TRBV28 and TRBJ1-5, with a weak D call TRBD1 (5 bases). Trimming removed 8 bases at V and 9 bases at J, with 14 bases between. The CDR3 is made up of 12 amino acids. Looked up from germline, CDR1 is MDHEN and CDR2 is SYDVKM. For the CDR3, the DNA is TGTGCCAGCGGCGGGGGGTACCGGCCCCAGCATTTT. It codes for CASGGGYRPQHF.

The chain has TRBV15 and TRBJ2-7; no clear D. The CDR3 covers 16 residues. V shed 2 bases and J shed 2 bases, with 16 bases lying between them. In germline, CDR1 is LNHNV, CDR2 YYDKDF (reference sequence). CDR3 sequence (DNA): TGTGCCACCAGCAGACCCGGGCAGACGCCCCCCTACGAGCAGTACTTC. Translating gives CATSRPGQTPPYEQYF.

V usage is TRBV4-1 and J usage is TRBJ2-7, with 10 bases lining up with TRBD1. Germline V lookup: CDR1 MGHRA, CDR2 YSYEKL. The V segment lost 3 bases and the J segment 5 bases; nucleotides outside the gene matches: 10. The CDR3 length is 16 residues. In DNA, the CDR3 is TGCGCCAGCAGCCATCAGCCCGGGACAGGGGAAAACGAGCAGTACTTC. Translating gives CASSHQPGTGENEQYF.

This chain connects TRBV25-1 to TRBJ2-7; TRBD1 is a possible D gene (6 bases). The CDR3 length is 14 residues. Trimming removed 6 bases from V and 3 bases from J, with 15 bases in between. The germline CDR1 and CDR2 sequences are MGHDK and SYGVNS. In DNA, the CDR3 is TGTGCCAGCAGAGCACAGGGTAGGGTCTACGAGCAGTACTTC. This translates into CASRAQGRVYEQYF.

V usage is TRBV2 and J usage is TRBJ1-4, with 10 nucleotides matching TRBD1. Losses at the gene ends were 6 bases for V and 6 bases for J; bases not matched to a gene: 19. The CDR3 is 19 amino acids. Germline CDR1 SNHLY, CDR2 FYNNEI. This CDR3 is CASRRSSGQGDDFDEKLFF. The CDR3 nucleotides read TGTGCCAGCAGAAGATCGTCTGGACAGGGGGATGATTTTGATGAAAAACTGTTTTTT. Variable domain in full (rest from reference TRBV2 and TRBJ1-4): EPEVTQTPSHQVTQMGQEVILRCVPISNHLYFYWYRQILGQKVEFLVSFYNNEISEKSEIFDDQFSVERPDGSNFTLKIRSTKLEDSAMYFCASRRSSGQGDDFDEKLFFGSGTQLSVL.

The V gene is TRBV7-2, the J gene TRBJ2-2; D is unresolved. The CDR3 sequence is 13 residues long. V dropped 1 base and J dropped 7 bases, with 7 bases sitting between them. The germline CDR1 and CDR2 sequences are SGHTA and FQGNSA. CDR3 amino acids: CASSLVVVGELFF. The CDR3 DNA is TGTGCCAGCAGCTTAGTAGTGGTCGGGGAGCTGTTTTTT. The full variable domain, with the rest looked up from reference TRBV7-2 and TRBJ2-2, is GAGVSQSPSNKVTEKGKDVELRCDPISGHTALYWYRQSLGQGLEFLIYFQGNSAPDKSGLPSDRFSAERTGGSVSTLTIQRTQQEDSAVYLCASSLVVVGELFFGEGSRLTVL.

V usage is TRBV27 and J usage is TRBJ2-3; TRBD2 matches 15 bases. This CDR3 comprises 17 residues. The V segment lost 5 bases and the J segment 4 bases; nucleotides outside the gene matches: 7. Germline CDR1 reads MNHEY; CDR2 reads SMNVEV (reference sequence). CDR3 bases: TGTGCCAGCAGTCCGGGACTAGCGGGAGGTGGGGCAGATACGCAGTATTTT. This sequence encodes CASSPGLAGGGADTQYF.

The chain joins TRBV30 to TRBJ2-3; TRBD2 matches at 7 bases. V was clipped by 3 bases and J by 0 bases; unmatched bases: 6. Germline V lookup: CDR1 GTSNPN, CDR2 SVGIG (reference sequence). The CDR3 length is 15 residues. The CDR3 sequence is CAWRALAVSTDTQYF. DNA for the CDR3: TGTGCCTGGAGGGCCCTAGCGGTTAGCACAGATACGCAGTATTTT.

This clone was seen only once. The chain joins TRBV14 to TRBJ2-7; either TRBD1 or TRBD2 may fit D (5 bases each). This CDR3 spans 15 amino acids. Per germline, CDR1 SGHDN and CDR2 FVKESK. V was cut by 5 bases and J by 1 base, with 15 bases left in between. The CDR3 reads CASSDRGRISYEQYF. The CDR3 nucleotides read TGTGCCAGCAGCGATAGGGGACGGATATCCTACGAGCAGTACTTC.

V gene TRBV19 combines with J gene TRBJ2-1, with D possibly matching TRBD1 (6 bases). Trimming shortened V by 3 bases and J by 3 bases, and 9 bases separated the two germline ends. Germline V gives CDR1 LNHDA, CDR2 SQIVND (reference sequence). The CDR3 contains 14 residues. This chain's CDR3 is CASSMMTGYNEQFF. In DNA, the CDR3 is TGTGCCAGTAGTATGATGACAGGCTACAATGAGCAGTTCTTC.

CDR3 region: CASSPPRGRYEQYF. CDR3 nucleotides: TGTGCCAGCAGTCCCCCCCGGGGTCGCTACGAGCAGTACTTC. The chain carries TRBV28 and TRBJ2-7; a weak D match, TRBD2 (5 bases). Trimming stripped 5 bases from V and 3 bases from J, with 14 bases between. CDR1 and CDR2 (germline): MDHEN, SYDVKM. The CDR3 is 14 residues long.